These 9 T cell receptor beta chains share one sample of origin, sequenced in a study of blood T cells in healthy people across ages. Using a J-beta primer mix together with a sample-barcoded 5' primer, a second PCR was run for about 6 to 12 cycles. A single record per CDR3 protein comes from TCRdb applying MiXCR to the 5' RACE reads. The sample lists 1.8 million or so distinct CDR3 sequences; about two fifths were seen once. Input material: blood. The receptors derive from a human donor in good health.

The rearrangement joins TRBV6-5 to TRBJ2-5; D is possibly TRBD2 (6 bases). Germline CDR1 and CDR2: MNHEY and SVGAGI. Trimming removed 4 bases at V and 3 bases at J, with 12 bases between. The CDR3 sequence is 14 residues long. CDR3 sequence: CASSSTIAEETQYF. CDR3 coding DNA: TGTGCCAGCAGTTCCACCATAGCGGAAGAGACCCAGTACTTC.

This clonotype was found a few times. The gene calls are TRBV7-2 and TRBJ2-1; 7 bases align to TRBD2. The CDR3 is 17 residues long. Germline V CDR1 and CDR2: SGHTA, FQGNSA. With 5 bases clipped from V and 7 bases from J, the junction kept 17 bases outside the gene matches. The CDR3 nucleotides read TGTGCCAGCAGCCCTGTCCTCGCGGGGGACGGTAGGAATGAGCAGTTCTTC. This gives the protein CASSPVLAGDGRNEQFF.

V is TRBV5-1 and J is TRBJ2-1; no reliable D call. Germline V CDR1 and CDR2: SGHRS, YFSETQ. The V end was cut by 0 bases, the J end by 0 bases, with 13 bases between. CDR3 size: 17 residues. The CDR3 reads CASSLVAGQSSYNEQFF. The DNA for the CDR3 is TGCGCCAGCAGCTTGGTAGCCGGGCAGAGCTCCTACAATGAGCAGTTCTTC. Together with reference TRBV5-1 and TRBJ2-1, the CDR3 gives the full variable domain: KAGVTQTPRYLIKTRGQQVTLSCSPISGHRSVSWYQQTPGQGLQFLFEYFSETQRNKGNFPGRFSGRQFSNSRSEMNVSTLELGDSALYLCASSLVAGQSSYNEQFFGPGTRLTVL.

This clonotype was counted only a few times. This chain connects TRBV20-1 to TRBJ2-7, with 7 bases that match TRBD1. Germline CDR1 and CDR2: DFQATT and SNEGSKA (reference sequence). This CDR3 comprises 11 residues. V lost 4 bases and J lost 5; bases outside the gene matches: 2. In nucleotides, the CDR3 is TGCAGTGCTATACAGGGGCACGAGCAGTACTTC. It encodes CSAIQGHEQYF.

This clonotype occurred many times. This chain uses TRBV29-1 with TRBJ2-7, with TRBD2 matching 8 bases. The CDR3 length is 12 residues. From germline, CDR1 is SQVTM and CDR2 ANQGSEA. V shed 6 bases, J shed 3 bases, and the junction held 4 bases outside the gene matches. The CDR3 sequence: CSVCGTSYEQYF. The CDR3 DNA reads as TGCAGCGTCTGCGGGACTAGCTACGAGCAGTACTTC.

To note about this clonotype: A junction boundary mismatches the germline segment, possibly from a read error. The chain joins TRBV6-2 or TRBV6-3 to TRBJ2-5, with D perhaps being TRBD1 or TRBD2 (5 bases each). Germline CDR1 and CDR2: MNHEY and SVGEGT. The CDR3 runs 12 residues. For the CDR3, the DNA is TGTGCCAGCAGTTACTCGAAGGGGACCCTGTACTTC. It yields the protein CASSYSKGTLYF.

This clonotype appeared a few times. The V gene is TRBV6-2 or TRBV6-3, the J gene TRBJ1-2; 11 bases line up with TRBD1. This CDR3 spans 14 amino acids. In germline, CDR1 is MNHEY, CDR2 SVGEGT. V was pared by 2 bases and J by 7 bases, with 3 bases of the junction left unmatched. The CDR3: CASSYRTGGGGYTF. In DNA form, the CDR3 reads TGTGCCAGCAGTTACCGGACAGGGGGCGGTGGCTACACCTTC.

The rearrangement joins TRBV13 to TRBJ2-4; 10 bases agree with TRBD2. Per germline, CDR1 PRHDT and CDR2 FYEKMQ (reference sequence). CDR3 length: 14 residues. Trimming at V came to 6 bases and at J to 1 base, leaving 0 bases not matched to a gene. The CDR3 bases are TGTGCCAGCAGACTAGCGGGGGCCAAAAACATTCAGTACTTC. Translating it yields CASRLAGAKNIQYF.

The chain links TRBV7-8 to TRBJ2-1; 10 positions agree with TRBD2. V dropped 5 bases and J dropped 0; count of bases not matched to a gene: 13. This CDR3 region has 19 residues. CDR1 and CDR2 from the germline V gene are SGHVS and FQNEAQ. The CDR3 DNA reads as TGTGCCAGCAGCACCCGGACTAGCGGAATACTAAGCTCCTACAATGAGCAGTTCTTC. Its translation is CASSTRTSGILSSYNEQFF.